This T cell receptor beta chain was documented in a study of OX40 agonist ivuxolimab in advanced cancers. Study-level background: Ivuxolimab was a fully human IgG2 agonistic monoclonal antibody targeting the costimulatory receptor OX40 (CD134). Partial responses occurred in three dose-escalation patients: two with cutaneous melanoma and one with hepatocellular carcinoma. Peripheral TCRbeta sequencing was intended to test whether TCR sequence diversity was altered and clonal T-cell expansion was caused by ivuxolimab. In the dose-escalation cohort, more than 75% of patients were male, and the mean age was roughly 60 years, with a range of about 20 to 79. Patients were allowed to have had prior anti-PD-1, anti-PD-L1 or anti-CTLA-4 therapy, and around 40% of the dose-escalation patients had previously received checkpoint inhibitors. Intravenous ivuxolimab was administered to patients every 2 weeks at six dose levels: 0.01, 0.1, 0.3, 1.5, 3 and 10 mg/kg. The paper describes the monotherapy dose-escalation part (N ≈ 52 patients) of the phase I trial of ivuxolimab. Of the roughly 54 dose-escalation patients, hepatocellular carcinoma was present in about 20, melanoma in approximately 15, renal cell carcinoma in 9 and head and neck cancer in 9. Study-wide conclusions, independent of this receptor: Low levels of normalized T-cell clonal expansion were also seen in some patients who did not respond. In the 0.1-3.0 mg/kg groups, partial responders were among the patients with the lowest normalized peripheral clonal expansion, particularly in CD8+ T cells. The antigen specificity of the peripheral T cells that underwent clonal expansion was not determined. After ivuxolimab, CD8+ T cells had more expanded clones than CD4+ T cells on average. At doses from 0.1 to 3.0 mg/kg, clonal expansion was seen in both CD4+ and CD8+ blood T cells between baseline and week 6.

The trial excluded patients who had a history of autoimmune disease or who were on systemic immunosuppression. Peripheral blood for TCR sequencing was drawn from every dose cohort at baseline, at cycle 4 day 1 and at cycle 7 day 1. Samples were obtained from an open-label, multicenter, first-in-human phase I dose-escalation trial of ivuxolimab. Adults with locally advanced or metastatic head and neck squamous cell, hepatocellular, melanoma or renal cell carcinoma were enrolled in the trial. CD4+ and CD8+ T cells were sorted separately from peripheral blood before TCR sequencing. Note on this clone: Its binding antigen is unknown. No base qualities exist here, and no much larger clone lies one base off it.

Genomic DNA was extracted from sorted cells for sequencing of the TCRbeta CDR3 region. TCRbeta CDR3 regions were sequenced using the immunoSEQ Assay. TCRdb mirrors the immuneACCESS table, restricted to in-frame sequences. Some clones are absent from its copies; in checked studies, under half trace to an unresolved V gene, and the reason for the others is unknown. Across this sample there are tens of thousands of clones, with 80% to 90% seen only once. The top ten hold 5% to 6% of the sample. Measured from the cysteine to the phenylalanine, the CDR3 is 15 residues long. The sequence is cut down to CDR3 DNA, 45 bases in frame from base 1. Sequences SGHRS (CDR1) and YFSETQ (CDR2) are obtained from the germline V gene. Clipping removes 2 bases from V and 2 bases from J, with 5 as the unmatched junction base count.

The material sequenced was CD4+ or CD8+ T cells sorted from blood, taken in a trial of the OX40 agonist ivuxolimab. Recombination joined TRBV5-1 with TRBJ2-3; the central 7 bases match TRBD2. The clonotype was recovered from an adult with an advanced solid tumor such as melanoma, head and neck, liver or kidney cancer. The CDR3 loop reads CASSFAGENTDTQYF. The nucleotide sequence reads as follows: TGCGCCAGCAGCTTCGCGGGAGAGAACACAGATACGCAGTATTTT.